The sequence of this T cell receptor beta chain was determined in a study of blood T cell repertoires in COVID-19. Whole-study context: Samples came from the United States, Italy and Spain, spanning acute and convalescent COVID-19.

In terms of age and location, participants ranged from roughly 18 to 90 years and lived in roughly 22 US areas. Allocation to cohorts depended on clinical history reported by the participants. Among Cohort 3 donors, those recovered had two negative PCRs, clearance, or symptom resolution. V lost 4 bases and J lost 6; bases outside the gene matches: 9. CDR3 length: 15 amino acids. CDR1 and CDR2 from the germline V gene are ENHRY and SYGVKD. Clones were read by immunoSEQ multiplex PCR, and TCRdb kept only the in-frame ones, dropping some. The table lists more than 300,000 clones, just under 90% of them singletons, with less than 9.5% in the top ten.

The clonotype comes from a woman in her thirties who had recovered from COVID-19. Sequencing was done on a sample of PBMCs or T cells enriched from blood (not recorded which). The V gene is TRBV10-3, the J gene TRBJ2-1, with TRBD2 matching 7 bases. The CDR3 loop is CAISADHPGGNEQFF. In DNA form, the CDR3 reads TGTGCCATCAGTGCCGACCACCCGGGGGGCAATGAGCAGTTCTTC.